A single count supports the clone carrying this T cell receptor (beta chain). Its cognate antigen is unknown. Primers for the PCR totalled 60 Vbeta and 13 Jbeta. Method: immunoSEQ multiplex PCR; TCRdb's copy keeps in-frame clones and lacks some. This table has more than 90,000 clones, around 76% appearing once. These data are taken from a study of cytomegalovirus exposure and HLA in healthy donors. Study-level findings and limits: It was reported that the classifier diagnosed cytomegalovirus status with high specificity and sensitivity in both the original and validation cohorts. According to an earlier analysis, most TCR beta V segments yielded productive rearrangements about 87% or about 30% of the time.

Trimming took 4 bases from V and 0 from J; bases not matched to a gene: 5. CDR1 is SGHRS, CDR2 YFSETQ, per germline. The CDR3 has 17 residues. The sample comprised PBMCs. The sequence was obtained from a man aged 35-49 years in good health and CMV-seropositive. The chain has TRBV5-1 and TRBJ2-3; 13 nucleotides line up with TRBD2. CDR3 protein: CASSPGLAGTSTDTQYF. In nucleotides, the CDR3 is TGCGCCAGCAGCCCGGGACTAGCGGGAACTAGCACAGATACGCAGTATTTT.